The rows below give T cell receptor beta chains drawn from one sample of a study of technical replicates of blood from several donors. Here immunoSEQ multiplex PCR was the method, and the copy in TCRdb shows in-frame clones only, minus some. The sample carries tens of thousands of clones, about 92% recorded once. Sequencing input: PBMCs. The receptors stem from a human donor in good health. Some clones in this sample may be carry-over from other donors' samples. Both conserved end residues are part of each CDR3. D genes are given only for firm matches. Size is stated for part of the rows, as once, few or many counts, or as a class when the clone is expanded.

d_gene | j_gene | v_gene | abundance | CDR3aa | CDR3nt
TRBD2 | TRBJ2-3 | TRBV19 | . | CASSRTGDGAGGGNTQYF | TGTGCCAGTAGTCGGACCGGGGATGGAGCGGGGGGTGGAAATACGCAGTATTTT
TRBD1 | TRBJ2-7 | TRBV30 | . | CAWPDRGPSSYEQYF | TGTGCCTGGCCTGACAGGGGTCCGAGCTCCTACGAGCAGTACTTC
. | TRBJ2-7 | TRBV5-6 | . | CASNPGGRAYEQYF | TGTGCCAGCAATCCAGGGGGGCGGGCCTACGAGCAGTACTTC
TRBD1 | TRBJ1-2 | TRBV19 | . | CASSFPGTGDGYTF | TGTGCCAGTAGTTTCCCCGGGACAGGGGATGGCTACACCTTC
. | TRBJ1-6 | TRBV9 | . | CASGRGLNSPLHF | TGTGCCAGCGGGCGGGGGTTAAATTCACCCCTCCACTTT
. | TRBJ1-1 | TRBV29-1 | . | CSVEERPGVNTEAFF | TGCAGCGTTGAAGAACGCCCGGGGGTGAACACTGAAGCTTTCTTT
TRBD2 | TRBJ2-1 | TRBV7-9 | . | CASSLSLAGGYNEQFF | TGTGCCAGCAGCTTATCACTAGCGGGGGGCTACAATGAGCAGTTCTTC
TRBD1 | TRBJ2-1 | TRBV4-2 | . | CASSQMGTGRFF | TGTGCCAGCAGCCAAATGGGGACAGGGCGGTTCTTC
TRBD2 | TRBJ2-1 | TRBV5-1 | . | CASSLALAGINEQFF | TGCGCCAGCAGCTTGGCTCTAGCGGGAATCAATGAGCAGTTCTTC
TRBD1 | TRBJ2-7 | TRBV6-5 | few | CASSYGRTGLGEQYF | TGTGCCAGCAGTTACGGTCGGACAGGGCTTGGCGAGCAGTACTTC
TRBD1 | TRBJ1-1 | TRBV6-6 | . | CASSYLTGLNTEAFF | TGTGCCAGCAGTTACCTGACAGGGTTGAACACTGAAGCTTTCTTT
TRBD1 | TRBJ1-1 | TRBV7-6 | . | CASSLWDSEAFF | TGTGCCAGCAGCTTATGGGACAGTGAAGCTTTCTTT
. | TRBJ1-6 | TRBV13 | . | CASSFGWSSYNSPLHF | TGTGCCAGCAGCTTTGGTTGGAGCTCCTATAATTCACCCCTCCACTTT
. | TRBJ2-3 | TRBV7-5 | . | CVRRYQDRGEFSGTDTQYF | TGTGTCAGAAGGTATCAAGACAGGGGAGAATTCTCTGGCACAGATACGCAGTATTTT
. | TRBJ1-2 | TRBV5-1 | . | CASSLEFRSGYTF | TGCGCCAGCAGCTTGGAATTCCGGTCCGGCTACACCTTC
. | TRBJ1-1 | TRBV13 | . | CASSPEGEGNTEAFF | TGTGCCAGCAGCCCAGAAGGGGAAGGCAACACTGAAGCTTTCTTT
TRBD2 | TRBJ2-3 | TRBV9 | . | CASSVTSGSTDTQYF | TGTGCCAGCAGCGTGACTAGCGGTAGCACAGATACGCAGTATTTT
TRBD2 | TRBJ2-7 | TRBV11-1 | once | CASSLGRAGRDMYF | TGTGCCAGCAGCTTAGGGAGAGCGGGGCGAGACATGTACTTC
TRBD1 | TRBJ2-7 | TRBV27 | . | CASSEQGAGSYEQYF | TGTGCCAGCAGCGAACAGGGGGCGGGTTCCTACGAGCAGTACTTC